A single sample is the source of the 20 T cell receptor beta chains below, sequenced in a study of graft-versus-host responses after intestinal transplantation. Clones were read by immunoSEQ multiplex PCR, and TCRdb kept only the in-frame ones, dropping some. The sample holds roughly 110,000 clones, over 85% seen once. These receptors are not linked to any known antigen. The sample consisted of unstimulated CD4+ T cells sorted from spleen or lymph node cells, taken before transplant. The origin of the receptors is a human donor who was the organ donor for an intestinal transplant.

The chain employs TRBV6-5 and TRBJ1-1, with D possibly matching TRBD1 (6 bases). V shed 6 bases and J shed 0 bases, with 8 bases lying between them. The CDR3 has 13 residues. Germline V gene sequence: CDR1 MNHEY, CDR2 SVGAGI. This CDR3 is CASRGTLNTEAFF. The DNA for the CDR3 is TGTGCCAGCAGGGGGACACTGAACACTGAAGCTTTCTTT.

This sequence joins TRBV30 and TRBJ2-3, with D tentatively TRBD2 (6 bases). Trimming cost V 0 bases and J 7 bases, with 11 bases left between them. The V gene's germline CDR1 is GTSNPN and CDR2 SVGIG (reference sequence). This CDR3 is 13 amino acids long. CDR3: CAWSVLAGYTQYF. CDR3 bases: TGTGCCTGGAGTGTCTTGGCGGGGTATACGCAGTATTTT.

The chain couples TRBV5-4 to TRBJ2-1, with no clear D. Trimming took 4 bases from V and 0 from J, leaving 11 bases between them. This CDR3 has 15 amino acids. Germline-derived CDR1 and CDR2 are SGHNT and YYREEE (reference sequence). DNA for the CDR3: TGTGCCAGCAGCGCGGACGGAACCTCCTACAATGAGCAGTTCTTC. Its translation is CASSADGTSYNEQFF.

This clone has just a few counts. The chain joins TRBV2 to TRBJ1-2, with 8 bases aligning to TRBD1. This CDR3 is built from 14 residues. Germline values: CDR1 SNHLY, CDR2 FYNNEI. Losses at the gene ends were 2 bases for V and 7 bases for J; bases not matched to a gene: 6. CDR3: CASSETRTGFGYTF. CDR3 bases: TGTGCCAGCAGTGAAACGCGGACAGGGTTTGGCTACACCTTC.

This chain uses TRBV11-2 with TRBJ2-5; possible D gene TRBD2, 6 bases. Germline CDR1 SGHAT, CDR2 FQNNGV. Trimming shortened V by 5 bases and J by 5 bases, and 18 bases separated the two germline ends. The CDR3 has 15 residues. CDR3 residues: CASSRRRGAGETQYF. Here the CDR3 DNA reads TGTGCCAGCAGCCGTCGGAGGGGAGCAGGGGAGACCCAGTACTTC. The full variable domain, rest sourced from reference TRBV11-2 and TRBJ2-5, is EAGVAQSPRYKIIEKRQSVAFWCNPISGHATLYWYQQILGQGPKLLIQFQNNGVVDDSQLPKDRFSAERLKGVDSTLKIQPAKLEDSAVYLCASSRRRGAGETQYFGPGTRLLVL.

The genes are TRBV11-2 and TRBJ2-7, with D tentatively TRBD2 (5 bases). The CDR3 length is 14 residues. Trimming took 1 base from V and 5 from J, leaving 12 bases between them. Germline CDR1 is SGHAT and CDR2 is FQNNGV. The CDR3 sequence: CASSLAGSRDEQYF. The CDR3 DNA is TGTGCCAGCAGCTTAGCGGGGTCTCGTGACGAGCAGTACTTC.

The chain links TRBV11-2 to TRBJ2-5; no firm D call. CDR1 and CDR2 from the germline V gene are SGHAT and FQNNGV. With 3 bases removed from V and 1 base from J, the gap between germline ends came to 6 bases. The CDR3 consists of 13 residues. CDR3 amino acids: CASSFGSQETQYF. The CDR3, as DNA: TGTGCCAGCAGCTTCGGCAGCCAAGAGACCCAGTACTTC.

With respect to this clone: Other DNA sequences within the sample encode an identical CDR3. V is TRBV19 and J is TRBJ2-2; D is uncertain. V shed 3 bases and J shed 6 bases, with 2 bases lying between them. The CDR3 runs to 11 residues. Germline assignment: CDR1 LNHDA and CDR2 SQIVND (reference sequence). The CDR3 loop is CASSISGELFF. The CDR3 DNA reads TGTGCCAGTAGTATTTCCGGGGAGCTGTTTTTT. The full variable domain, completed using reference TRBV19 and TRBJ2-2, is DGGITQSPKYLFRKEGQNVTLSCEQNLNHDAMYWYRQDPGQGLRLIYYSQIVNDFQKGDIAEGYSVSREKKESFPLTVTSAQKNPTAFYLCASSISGELFFGEGSRLTVL.

This clone appeared a few times. This chain uses TRBV5-6 with TRBJ1-2, with unresolved D. The CDR3 is 11 residues long. Deletions cut 2 bases from V and 8 bases from J, with 7 bases between. Looked up from germline, CDR1 is SGHDT and CDR2 is YYEEEE. CDR3 region: CASSLGVGYTF. CDR3 bases: TGTGCCAGCAGCTTAGGCGTCGGCTACACCTTC.

This clone was counted ten times or more. The chain has TRBV28 and TRBJ1-1; no clear D gene. Germline CDR1 and CDR2: MDHEN and SYDVKM. This CDR3 spans 12 amino acids. V lost 7 bases, J lost 1 base, and 7 bases lay in between. The CDR3 DNA follows: TGTGCCAGCACCAAGGAGAACACTGAAGCTTTCTTT. This encodes CASTKENTEAFF. The full variable domain, its missing parts supplied by reference TRBV28 and TRBJ1-1, is DVKVTQSSRYLVKRTGEKVFLECVQDMDHENMFWYRQDPGLGLRLIYFSYDVKMKEKGDIPEGYSVSREKKERFSLILESASTNQTSMYLCASTKENTEAFFGQGTRLTVV.

This clone occurred once. J is TRBJ2-3 and V is TRBV18; 14 positions match TRBD2. In germline, CDR1 is KGHSH, CDR2 LQKENI. V lost 0 bases to trimming and J lost 4 bases; unmatched junction nucleotides: 3. The CDR3 totals 17 residues. The CDR3 DNA reads TGTGCCAGCTCACCACCTGGGACTAGCGGGAGCGCAGATACGCAGTATTTT. Protein product: CASSPPGTSGSADTQYF.

This clone was recorded once. This chain links TRBV9 with TRBJ2-1; D is perhaps TRBD1 or TRBD2 (5 bases each). The CDR3 has 17 amino acids. V was trimmed by 0 bases and J by 9 bases, leaving 22 bases between them. CDR1 is SGDLS, CDR2 YYNGEE, per germline. The DNA of the CDR3 is TGTGCCAGCAGCGTAGTTGGAAGCGGCTGGGTCCAGGGTGAGCAGTTCTTC. It specifies CASSVVGSGWVQGEQFF.

This chain joins TRBV29-1 and TRBJ1-1; 9 bases map to TRBD1. The ends lost 7 bases at V and 2 bases at J; junction bases unmatched: 5. The CDR3 length is 13 residues. In germline, CDR1 is SQVTM, CDR2 ANQGSEA. In nucleotides, the CDR3 is TGCAGCGCCTTGACAGGGGGAAACACTGAAGCTTTCTTT. This codes for CSALTGGNTEAFF.

This CDR3 reads CASSPGVGFSYEQYF. CDR3 DNA: TGTGCCAGCAGCCCAGGGGTAGGGTTCTCCTACGAGCAGTACTTC. V is TRBV7-2 and J is TRBJ2-7, with D maybe TRBD1 (6 bases). Per the germline V gene, CDR1 is SGHTA and CDR2 is FQGNSA. The CDR3 has 15 residues. Trimming took off 5 bases at V and 0 bases at J, with 14 bases between the two ends.

This clone showed up just once. The genes are TRBV28 and TRBJ1-1; the D gene is possibly TRBD1 (6 bases). Germline lookup yields CDR1 MDHEN and CDR2 SYDVKM. V shed 8 bases and J shed 4 bases, with 20 bases lying between them. The length of the CDR3 is 15 residues. The CDR3 coding sequence is TGTGCCAGCTTTGAAACACAGGGAAGGGGCACTGAAGCTTTCTTT. This translates into CASFETQGRGTEAFF.

J is TRBJ2-5 and V is TRBV27, with 10 bases identical to TRBD2. Germline V gives CDR1 MNHEY, CDR2 SMNVEV (reference sequence). This CDR3 has 14 amino acids. Trimming cost V 8 bases and J 5 bases; bases outside gene matches: 8. CDR3 amino acids: CASGKREGAETQYF. The DNA of the CDR3 is TGTGCCAGCGGTAAGCGGGAGGGTGCTGAGACCCAGTACTTC.

J is TRBJ2-1 and V is TRBV2, with 9 bases fitting TRBD2. This CDR3 spans 15 amino acids. From germline, CDR1 is SNHLY and CDR2 FYNNEI. Trimming removed 3 bases from V and 4 bases from J; junction bases left unmatched: 4. CDR3 coding DNA: TGTGCCAGCAGTGACAAGGGACTAGCTTACAATGAGCAGTTCTTC. It encodes CASSDKGLAYNEQFF.

J is TRBJ1-2 and V is TRBV4-1; D gene uncertain. Per the germline V gene, CDR1 is MGHRA and CDR2 is YSYEKL. The CDR3 extends over 14 amino acids. V lost 0 bases and J 8 bases, leaving 13 bases between the germline ends. The CDR3 nucleotides are TGCGCCAGCAGCCAAGATCCCGGGGTTGGAGGCTACACCTTC. Protein: CASSQDPGVGGYTF.

This clone has only one observation. The chain couples TRBV19 to TRBJ2-3, with 9 nucleotides matching TRBD1. CDR1 LNHDA and CDR2 SQIVND come from the germline V gene (reference sequence). V lost 7 bases to trimming and J lost 4 bases; unmatched junction nucleotides: 15. The CDR3 length is 17 residues. The CDR3 here is CASNIKFSRTGADTQYF. DNA of the CDR3: TGTGCCAGTAACATCAAATTCAGTAGGACAGGGGCAGATACGCAGTATTTT.

CDR3 DNA sequence: TGTGCCAGCAGTGCCGAGCGGGAGAGTTTAGAGACCCAGTACTTC. It specifies CASSAERESLETQYF. The V gene is TRBV2, the J gene TRBJ2-5, with 8 bases aligning to TRBD2. Germline CDR1 and CDR2: SNHLY and FYNNEI. Trimming at V came to 4 bases and at J to 4 bases, leaving 8 bases not matched to a gene. CDR3 length equals 15 residues.